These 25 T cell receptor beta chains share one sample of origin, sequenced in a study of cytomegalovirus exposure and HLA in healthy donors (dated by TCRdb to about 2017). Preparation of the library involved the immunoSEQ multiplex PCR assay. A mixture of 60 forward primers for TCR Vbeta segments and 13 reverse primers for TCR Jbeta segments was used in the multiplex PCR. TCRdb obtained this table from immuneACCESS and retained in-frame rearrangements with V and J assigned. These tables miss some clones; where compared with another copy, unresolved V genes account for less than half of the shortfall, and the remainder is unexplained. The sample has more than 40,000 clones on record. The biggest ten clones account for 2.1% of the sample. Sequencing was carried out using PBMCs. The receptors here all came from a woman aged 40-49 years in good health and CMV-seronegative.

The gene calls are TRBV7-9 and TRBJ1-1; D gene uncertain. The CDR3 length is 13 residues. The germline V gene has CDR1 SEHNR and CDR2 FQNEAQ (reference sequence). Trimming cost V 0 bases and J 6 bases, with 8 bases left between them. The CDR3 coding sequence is TGTGCCAGCAGCTTAGCAGGGAGGCCTGAAGCTTTCTTT. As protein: CASSLAGRPEAFF.

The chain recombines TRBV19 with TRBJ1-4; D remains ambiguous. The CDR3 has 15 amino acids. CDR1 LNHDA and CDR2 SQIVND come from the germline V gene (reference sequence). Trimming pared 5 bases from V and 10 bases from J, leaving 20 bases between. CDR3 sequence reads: CASSPTEQRGVKLFF. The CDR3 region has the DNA TGTGCCAGTAGTCCAACGGAGCAGCGGGGTGTAAAACTGTTTTTT.

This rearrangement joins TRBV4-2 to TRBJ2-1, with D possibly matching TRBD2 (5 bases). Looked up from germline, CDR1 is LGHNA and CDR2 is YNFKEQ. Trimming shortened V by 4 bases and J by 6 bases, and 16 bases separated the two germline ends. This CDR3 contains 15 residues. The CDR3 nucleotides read TGTGCCAGCAGCCTAGGAAACGGGGATGGCAATGAGCAGTTCTTC. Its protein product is CASSLGNGDGNEQFF.

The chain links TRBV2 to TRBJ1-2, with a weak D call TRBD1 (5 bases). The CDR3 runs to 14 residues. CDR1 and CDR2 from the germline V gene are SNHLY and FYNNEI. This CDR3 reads CATLRGPGNYGYTF. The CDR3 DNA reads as TGTGCTACTCTAAGGGGCCCGGGTAACTATGGCTACACCTTC.

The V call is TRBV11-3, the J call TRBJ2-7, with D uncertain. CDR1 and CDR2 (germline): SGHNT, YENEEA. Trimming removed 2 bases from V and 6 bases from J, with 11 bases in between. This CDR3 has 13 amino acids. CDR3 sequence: CASSLSALREQYF. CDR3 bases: TGTGCCAGCAGCTTATCTGCCCTACGCGAGCAGTACTTC.

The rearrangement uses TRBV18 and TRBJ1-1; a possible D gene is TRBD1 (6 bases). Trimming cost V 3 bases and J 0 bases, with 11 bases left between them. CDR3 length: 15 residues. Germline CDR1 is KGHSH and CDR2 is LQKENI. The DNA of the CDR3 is TGTGCCAGCTCACCTCGGACAGACCTGAACACTGAAGCTTTCTTT. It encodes CASSPRTDLNTEAFF. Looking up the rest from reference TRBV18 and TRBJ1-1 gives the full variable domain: NAGVMQNPRHLVRRRGQEARLRCSPMKGHSHVYWYRQLPEEGLKFMVYLQKENIIDESGMPKERFSAEFPKEGPSILRIQQVVRGDSAAYFCASSPRTDLNTEAFFGQGTRLTVV.

This chain's CDR3 is CASSLVGLVPYEQYF. The DNA of the CDR3 is TGTGCCAGCAGCTTAGTAGGACTAGTGCCGTACGAGCAGTACTTC. V gene TRBV11-1 combines with J gene TRBJ2-7, with 7 positions matching TRBD2. This CDR3 has 15 residues. J gave up 4 bases and V 1 base, and 7 bases lay outside the gene matches. In germline, CDR1 is SGHAT, CDR2 FQDESV (reference sequence).

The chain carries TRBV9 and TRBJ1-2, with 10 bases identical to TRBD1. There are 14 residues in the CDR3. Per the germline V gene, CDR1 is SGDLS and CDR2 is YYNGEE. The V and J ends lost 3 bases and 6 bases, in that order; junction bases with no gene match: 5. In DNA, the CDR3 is TGTGCCAGCAGCGCTAGACAGGGGGCGGATGGCTACACCTTC. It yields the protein CASSARQGADGYTF.

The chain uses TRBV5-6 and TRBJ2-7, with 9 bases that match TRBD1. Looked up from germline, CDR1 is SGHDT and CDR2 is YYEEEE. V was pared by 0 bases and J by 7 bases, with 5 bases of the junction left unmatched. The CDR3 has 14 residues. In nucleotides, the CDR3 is TGTGCCAGCAGCTTGGCCGGGACAGGGTTTGAGCAGTACTTC. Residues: CASSLAGTGFEQYF.

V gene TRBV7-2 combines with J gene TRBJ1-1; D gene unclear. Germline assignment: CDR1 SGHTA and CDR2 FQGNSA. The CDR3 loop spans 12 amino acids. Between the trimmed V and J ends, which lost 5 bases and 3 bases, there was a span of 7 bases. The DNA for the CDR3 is TGTGCCAGCAGCACCTATCACACTGAAGCTTTCTTT. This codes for CASSTYHTEAFF. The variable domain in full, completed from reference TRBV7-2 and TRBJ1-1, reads GAGVSQSPSNKVTEKGKDVELRCDPISGHTALYWYRQSLGQGLEFLIYFQGNSAPDKSGLPSDRFSAERTGGSVSTLTIQRTQQEDSAVYLCASSTYHTEAFFGQGTRLTVV.

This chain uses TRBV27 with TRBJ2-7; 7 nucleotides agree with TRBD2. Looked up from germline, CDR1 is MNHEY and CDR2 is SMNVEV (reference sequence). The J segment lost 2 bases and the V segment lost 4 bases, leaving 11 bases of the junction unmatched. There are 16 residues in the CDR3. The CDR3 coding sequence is TGTGCCAGCAGTTCTTCACTAGCGTTTAGCGCCTACGAGCAGTACTTC. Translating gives CASSSSLAFSAYEQYF.

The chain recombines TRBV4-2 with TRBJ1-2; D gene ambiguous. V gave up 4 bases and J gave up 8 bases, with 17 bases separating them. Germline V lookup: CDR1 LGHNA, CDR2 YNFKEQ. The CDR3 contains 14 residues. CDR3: CASSPRRINTGYTF. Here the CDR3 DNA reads TGTGCCAGCAGCCCCCGCAGAATTAATACGGGCTACACCTTC.

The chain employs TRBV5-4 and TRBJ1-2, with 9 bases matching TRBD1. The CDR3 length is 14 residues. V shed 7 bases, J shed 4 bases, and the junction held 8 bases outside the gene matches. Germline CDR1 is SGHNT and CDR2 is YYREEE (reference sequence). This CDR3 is CASRPDRGTYGYTF. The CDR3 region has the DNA TGTGCCAGCCGCCCGGACAGGGGAACCTATGGCTACACCTTC.

The CDR3 loop is CASARGNNYNEQFF. In DNA, the CDR3 is TGTGCCAGTGCCAGGGGGAATAATTACAATGAGCAGTTCTTC. The rearrangement joins TRBV19 to TRBJ2-1; TRBD1 agrees at 7 bases. This CDR3 comprises 14 residues. CDR1 and CDR2 (germline): LNHDA, SQIVND (reference sequence). V was pared by 8 bases and J by 4 bases, with 8 bases of the junction left unmatched. Together with reference TRBV19 and TRBJ2-1, the CDR3 gives the full variable domain: DGGITQSPKYLFRKEGQNVTLSCEQNLNHDAMYWYRQDPGQGLRLIYYSQIVNDFQKGDIAEGYSVSREKKESFPLTVTSAQKNPTAFYLCASARGNNYNEQFFGPGTRLTVL.

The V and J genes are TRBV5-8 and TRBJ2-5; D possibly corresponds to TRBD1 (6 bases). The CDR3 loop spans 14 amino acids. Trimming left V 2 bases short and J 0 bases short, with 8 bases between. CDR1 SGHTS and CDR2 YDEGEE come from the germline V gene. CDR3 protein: CASSFGQNQETQYF. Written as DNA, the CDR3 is TGTGCCAGCAGCTTCGGACAGAACCAAGAGACCCAGTACTTC.

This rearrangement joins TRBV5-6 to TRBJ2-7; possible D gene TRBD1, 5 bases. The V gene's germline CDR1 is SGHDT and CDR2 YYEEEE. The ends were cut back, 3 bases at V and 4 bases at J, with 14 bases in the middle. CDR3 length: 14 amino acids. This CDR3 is CASSSFRARYEQYF. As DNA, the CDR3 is TGTGCCAGCAGCTCTTTCAGGGCGAGATACGAGCAGTACTTC. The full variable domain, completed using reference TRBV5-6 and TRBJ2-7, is DAGVTQSPTHLIKTRGQQVTLRCSPKSGHDTVSWYQQALGQGPQFIFQYYEEEERQRGNFPDRFSGHQFPNYSSELNVNALLLGDSALYLCASSSFRARYEQYFGPGTRLTVT.

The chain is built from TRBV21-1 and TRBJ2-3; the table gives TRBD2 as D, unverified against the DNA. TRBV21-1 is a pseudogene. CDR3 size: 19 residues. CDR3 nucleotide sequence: TGTGCCAGCCGATTCAAGTGGGAGGGACTAGCGGGGGTGGAAAATACGCAGTATTTT. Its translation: CASRFKWEGLAGVENTQYF.

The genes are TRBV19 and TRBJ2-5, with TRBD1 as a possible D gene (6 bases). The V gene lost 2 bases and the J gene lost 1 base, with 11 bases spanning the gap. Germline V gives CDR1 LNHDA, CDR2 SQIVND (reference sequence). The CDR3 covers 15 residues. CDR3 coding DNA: TGTGCCAGTAGTATAAACAGGGTGAGCCAAGAGACCCAGTACTTC. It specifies CASSINRVSQETQYF.

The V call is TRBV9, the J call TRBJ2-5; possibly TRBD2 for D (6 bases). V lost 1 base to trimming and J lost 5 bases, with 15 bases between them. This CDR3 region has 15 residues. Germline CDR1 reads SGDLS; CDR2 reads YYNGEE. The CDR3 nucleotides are TGTGCCAGCAGCGTATCGGGAGAGAGCGGTGAGACCCAGTACTTC. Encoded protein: CASSVSGESGETQYF.

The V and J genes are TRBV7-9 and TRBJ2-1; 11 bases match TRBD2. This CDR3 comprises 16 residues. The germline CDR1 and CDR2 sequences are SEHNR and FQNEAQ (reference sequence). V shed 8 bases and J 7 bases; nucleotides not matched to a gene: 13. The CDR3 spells CASGPKLRLAGNEQFF. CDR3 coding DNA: TGTGCCAGCGGGCCCAAACTTCGACTAGCGGGAAATGAGCAGTTCTTC. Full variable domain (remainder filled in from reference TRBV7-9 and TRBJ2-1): DTGVSQNPRHKITKRGQNVTFRCDPISEHNRLYWYRQTLGQGPEFLTYFQNEAQLEKSRLLSDRFSAERPKGSFSTLEIQRTEQGDSAMYLCASGPKLRLAGNEQFFGPGTRLTVL.

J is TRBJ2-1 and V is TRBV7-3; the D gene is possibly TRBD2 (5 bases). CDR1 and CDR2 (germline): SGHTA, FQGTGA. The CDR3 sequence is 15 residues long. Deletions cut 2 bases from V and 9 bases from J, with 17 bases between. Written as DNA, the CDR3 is TGTGCCAGCAGCTTAGCTAGAGGGCCTGCGACTGAGCAGTTCTTC. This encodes CASSLARGPATEQFF.

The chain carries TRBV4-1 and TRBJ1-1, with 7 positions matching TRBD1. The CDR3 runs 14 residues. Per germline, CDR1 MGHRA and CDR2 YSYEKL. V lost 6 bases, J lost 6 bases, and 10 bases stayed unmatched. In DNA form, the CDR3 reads TGCGCCAGCAGACACAGGGACAGAGGTCCTGAAGCTTTCTTT. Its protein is CASRHRDRGPEAFF.

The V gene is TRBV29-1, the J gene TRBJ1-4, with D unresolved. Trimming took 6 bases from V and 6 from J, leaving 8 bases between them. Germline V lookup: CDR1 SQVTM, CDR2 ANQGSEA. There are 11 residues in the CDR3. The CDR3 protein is CSVGRDEKLFF. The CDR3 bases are TGCAGCGTCGGCCGGGATGAAAAACTGTTTTTT.

The CDR3 DNA reads as TGCGCCAGCAGCTTGGCAGGGGCCGGGACTGAAGCTTTCTTT. This translates into CASSLAGAGTEAFF. The chain joins TRBV5-1 to TRBJ1-1; maybe TRBD1 (6 bases). This CDR3 region has 14 residues. V was trimmed by 0 bases and J by 5 bases, leaving 11 bases between them. Germline assignment: CDR1 SGHRS and CDR2 YFSETQ.

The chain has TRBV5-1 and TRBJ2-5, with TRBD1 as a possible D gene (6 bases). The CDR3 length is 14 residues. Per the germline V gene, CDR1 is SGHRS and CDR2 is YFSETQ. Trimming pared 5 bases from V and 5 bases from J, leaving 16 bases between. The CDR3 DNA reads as TGCGCCAGCAGTTCGACCACAGGGAAGGAGACCCAGTACTTC. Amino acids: CASSSTTGKETQYF.